This TCR beta chain was sequenced in a study of blood T cell repertoires in COVID-19. Study context: Some COVID-19 samples were acute and others convalescent; all came from the United States, Italy and Spain. Sources were T cells, B-cell-depleted T cells, or PBMCs; the material itself was cDNA or gDNA.

The CDR3 is 14 amino acids. The trim removed 4 bases at V and 5 bases at J, leaving 8 bases unmatched. Germline lookup yields CDR1 SQVTM and CDR2 ANQGSEA. Using immunoSEQ multiplex PCR, the repertoire was profiled, and TCRdb retains in-frame clones only, with some absent. Of about 240,000 clones listed, about 86% are singletons. The rearrangement uses TRBV29-1 and TRBJ2-5, with TRBD2 matching over 9 bases. The sequenced sample consisted of peripheral blood. This TCR was sampled from a man aged 55-75 years with acute or convalescent COVID-19. The CDR3 DNA follows: TGCAGCGTTGGGCTAGCGGGGAATGTGGAGACCCAGTACTTC. It codes for CSVGLAGNVETQYF.